This T cell receptor beta chain was found in a study of CXCR3-negative and CXCR3-positive naive CD8 T cells (dated by TCRdb to the late 2010s). Regarding the research as a whole: In total, 130 million or so TRB reads were obtained, which works out to roughly 1.5 +/- 0.3 million reads per library. Data from roughly eleven donors, pooled across two independent experiments, went into the diversity and physicochemical repertoire analyses. Naive subsets from five or six donors and memory cells from 3 donors were included in the TRBV-TRBJ cluster analysis.

General study outcomes and caveats: Naive CXCR3-negative and CXCR3-positive cells from the same donor showed similar TRBV-TRBJ usage, whereas memory cells showed distinct patterns. Surface CD5, linked to self-reactivity in mice, was comparable between naive subsets; TCR interaction strength was therefore also inferred from TRB CDR3 physicochemical properties. Repertoire diversity was comparably high in both naive subsets but much lower in memory CD8+ T cells. Because CXCR3 expression was partially decreased after cryopreservation, freshly isolated PBMCs were used for most assays.

Note on this clonotype: The specificity of this receptor is unknown.

For every CD8+ T cell subset, 300,000 cells were flow-sorted straight into RLT lysis buffer, and each subset was sorted in triplicate. Standard density gradient centrifugation was used to isolate peripheral blood mononuclear cells from buffy coats. An RNeasy Mini Kit was used to extract total RNA from the sorted cells. There are 17 amino acids in the CDR3, from cysteine to phenylalanine inclusive. Only the protein is available. Sequenced on a NextSeq 550. The Human TCR Profiling Kit (MiLaboratory) was used to prepare UMI-labeled 5' RACE TRB cDNA libraries. The full amount of extracted RNA was used for cDNA synthesis, and the full amount of resulting cDNA was used for PCR amplification. Libraries were prepared in parallel with an identical number of PCR cycles. In the paper's pipeline: With a requirement of at least two reads per UMI, MIGEC and MiXCR extracted about 50,000 +/- 10,000 unique UMI-labeled TRB cDNA molecules per library. On average, roughly 40,000 +/- 10,000 functional in-frame TRB CDR3 nucleotide clonotypes lacking stop codons were found per library. After downsampling to 5000 UMI-labeled TRB molecules per sample, diversity metrics such as normalized Shannon-Wiener and Chao1 were calculated in VDJtools. For the central five CDR3 residues, VDJtools calculated physicochemical properties weighted by clonotype size, namely interaction energy, strength, volume and Kidera factor 4. The reads were reprocessed in TCRdb, with one entry per CDR3 protein sequence and no accompanying DNA. TCRdb's processing, not the authors' own work, is the source of the V and J calls. The data table for this sample lists tens of thousands of distinct CDR3 sequences. Approximately 15% of the sample lies in the top ten.

This TCR was sampled from a human donor in good health. Some clones in this sample may be carry-over from other donors' samples. This sequence uses TRBV12-3 or TRBV12-4 and TRBJ2-3; with no DNA, the TCRdb D assignment of TRBD1 cannot be verified. Sequenced sample: memory CD8+ T cells from blood. The meaning of the sample's cell subset or site label: conventional CD8+ memory T cells (TMEM), sorted as controls. The CDR3 region: CASSFQRQGPPPDTQYF.